What follows is one T cell receptor (beta chain) and its context. Some clones are missing from TCRdb's copy, which holds only in-frame ones; the method was immunoSEQ multiplex PCR. The sample carries more than 100,000 clones, roughly nine tenths recorded once. V was trimmed by 5 bases and J by 4 bases, leaving 8 bases between them. This CDR3 has 13 amino acids. Germline V lookup: CDR1 SGHAT, CDR2 FQNNGV. The data derive from a study of T cell responses to AZD1222 COVID-19 vaccine. The clonotype comes from an adult in good health. The source was peripheral blood, collected on day 0 of AZD1222 vaccination. The rearrangement uses TRBV11-2 and TRBJ2-2; D tentatively reads TRBD1 or TRBD2 (6 bases each). For the CDR3, the DNA is TGTGCCAGCAGCCGGGGGCTCACCGGGGAGCTGTTTTTT. It specifies CASSRGLTGELFF.